The 18 T cell receptor beta chains presented below share a single source sample, sequenced in a study of T cell responses to AZD1222 COVID-19 vaccine. Repertoires were generated with immunoSEQ multiplex PCR, while TCRdb's copy carries only in-frame clones and drops some. The table shows 100,000 or so clones, with around 90% occurring only once. The sample here was peripheral blood, taken on day 0 of AZD1222 vaccination. These receptors originate from an adult in good health.

The chain is built from TRBV5-1 and TRBJ2-1; 13 nucleotides agree with TRBD2. The germline V gene encodes CDR1 SGHRS and CDR2 YFSETQ. This CDR3 is built from 17 residues. V shed 5 bases, J shed 9 bases, and the junction held 14 bases outside the gene matches. For the CDR3, the DNA is TGCGCCAGCAGTCACCCCGGACTAGCGGGAGTAGGTGGTGAGCAGTTCTTC. Its protein product is CASSHPGLAGVGGEQFF. Filled out from reference TRBV5-1 and TRBJ2-1, the complete variable domain reads KAGVTQTPRYLIKTRGQQVTLSCSPISGHRSVSWYQQTPGQGLQFLFEYFSETQRNKGNFPGRFSGRQFSNSRSEMNVSTLELGDSALYLCASSHPGLAGVGGEQFFGPGTRLTVL.

The chain joins TRBV27 to TRBJ1-2, with 10 bases identical to TRBD1. Germline CDR1 reads MNHEY; CDR2 reads SMNVEV (reference sequence). The ends lost 5 bases at V and 6 bases at J; junction bases unmatched: 3. The CDR3 sequence is 13 residues long. CDR3 DNA: TGTGCCAGCAGTCGAGGGACAGGGGATGGCTACACCTTC. Translated: CASSRGTGDGYTF.

CDR3 in DNA: TGTGCCAGCAGTCTTCTCAACCGCCGGGACAGGGGGCCCTATGGCTACACCTTC. This sequence encodes CASSLLNRRDRGPYGYTF. The rearrangement links TRBV7-9 to TRBJ1-2; TRBD1 matches 12 bases. CDR3 size: 18 residues. Germline lookup yields CDR1 SEHNR and CDR2 FQNEAQ (reference sequence). V lost 6 bases to trimming and J lost 4 bases; unmatched junction nucleotides: 15.

This chain uses TRBV7-6 with TRBJ1-2, with TRBD1 matching over 10 bases. The CDR3 is made up of 16 amino acids. Unmatched junction bases numbered 13, after V lost 5 bases and J lost 7 bases. Germline V lookup: CDR1 SGHVS, CDR2 FNYEAQ. In DNA form, the CDR3 reads TGTGCCAGCAGCCCCGGACAAGACAGGGGGCAGGTTGGCTACACCTTC. This translates into CASSPGQDRGQVGYTF.

This chain uses TRBV11-3 with TRBJ2-7; TRBD1 agrees at 8 bases. The germline V gene encodes CDR1 SGHNT and CDR2 YENEEA. The CDR3 is 14 residues long. J lost 4 bases, V lost 4 bases, and 6 bases had no gene match. The DNA for the CDR3 is TGTGCCAGCAGCTCCGACAGGGGTCGATACGAGCAGTACTTC. Amino acid sequence: CASSSDRGRYEQYF.

The genes are TRBV27 and TRBJ1-1, with D unresolved. The CDR3 sequence is 14 residues long. Trimming stripped 1 base from V and 4 bases from J, with 10 bases between. Per germline, CDR1 MNHEY and CDR2 SMNVEV (reference sequence). The DNA of the CDR3 is TGTGCCAGCAGTTTATACGGGATCGGCACTGAAGCTTTCTTT. This translates into CASSLYGIGTEAFF.

The chain links TRBV2 to TRBJ2-7; D is perhaps TRBD1 (6 bases). V was pared by 10 bases and J by 5 bases, with 18 bases between. Germline V lookup: CDR1 SNHLY, CDR2 FYNNEI. The CDR3 covers 13 residues. The CDR3 DNA reads as TGTGCCACTTACCGGGACAACGAACACGAGCAGTACTTC. Protein product: CATYRDNEHEQYF.

The rearrangement uses TRBV5-6 and TRBJ1-2; TRBD1 matches at 7 bases. Trimming at V came to 4 bases and at J to 4 bases, leaving 7 bases not matched to a gene. Looked up from germline, CDR1 is SGHDT and CDR2 is YYEEEE. CDR3 length equals 14 residues. The CDR3, as DNA: TGTGCCAGCAGCCAACTACAGGGGAGCTATGGCTACACCTTC. Its translation: CASSQLQGSYGYTF.

The chain employs TRBV11-2 and TRBJ2-3; 13 bases agree with TRBD2. V lost 1 base and J lost 1; bases outside the gene matches: 8. The germline V gene encodes CDR1 SGHAT and CDR2 FQNNGV. The CDR3 length is 19 residues. The chain's CDR3 is CASSLARGLAGRGTDTQYF. CDR3 nucleotides: TGTGCCAGCAGCTTAGCCCGGGGACTAGCGGGAAGGGGCACAGATACGCAGTATTTT.

The CDR3 DNA reads TGTGCCAGCAGCTTGGGTTCCCGGGCTGGAAACACCATATATTTT. Translated: CASSLGSRAGNTIYF. V is TRBV5-4 and J is TRBJ1-3; D call uncertain. The CDR3 is 15 amino acids. V was pared by 0 bases and J by 2 bases, with 9 bases between. Germline V lookup: CDR1 SGHNT, CDR2 YYREEE (reference sequence).

The CDR3 sequence is CASTSGIQVTEAFF. In nucleotides, the CDR3 is TGCGCCAGCACCTCAGGGATTCAGGTTACTGAAGCTTTCTTT. The J gene is TRBJ1-1, the V gene TRBV5-1; tentative D call: TRBD1 (5 bases). The CDR3 contains 14 residues. V lost 6 bases, J lost 5 bases, and 17 bases lay in between. From germline, CDR1 is SGHRS and CDR2 YFSETQ. The full variable domain, its missing parts supplied by reference TRBV5-1 and TRBJ1-1, is KAGVTQTPRYLIKTRGQQVTLSCSPISGHRSVSWYQQTPGQGLQFLFEYFSETQRNKGNFPGRFSGRQFSNSRSEMNVSTLELGDSALYLCASTSGIQVTEAFFGQGTRLTVV.

The rearrangement uses TRBV3-1 (or the pseudogene TRBV3-2) and TRBJ2-3; D ambiguous. The germline CDR1 and CDR2 sequences are LGHDT and YNNKEL (reference sequence). CDR3 length equals 13 residues. Trimming took 1 base from V and 3 from J, leaving 5 bases between them. The DNA of the CDR3 is TGTGCCAGCAGCCAAGCAGGAACAGATACGCAGTATTTT. Translated, it gives CASSQAGTDTQYF.

This sequence joins TRBV27 and TRBJ2-2, with unresolved D. The CDR3 loop spans 15 amino acids. V was trimmed by 4 bases and J by 0 bases, leaving 9 bases between them. Germline CDR1 reads MNHEY; CDR2 reads SMNVEV (reference sequence). In DNA, the CDR3 is TGTGCCAGCAGTTCCTTCTTCTCGAACACCGGGGAGCTGTTTTTT. Its protein product is CASSSFFSNTGELFF.

This clone was counted a single time. CDR3 region: CASSYGTGGSGNTIYF. CDR3 sequence (DNA): TGTGCCAGCAGTTACGGGACAGGGGGCTCTGGAAACACCATATATTTT. The V gene is TRBV6-5, the J gene TRBJ1-3, with 11 nucleotides matching TRBD1. J gave up 0 bases and V 2 bases, and 0 bases lay outside the gene matches. The germline V gene encodes CDR1 MNHEY and CDR2 SVGAGI. The CDR3 is made up of 16 amino acids.

The chain combines TRBV18 with TRBJ1-2; D not certain. The V gene's germline CDR1 is KGHSH and CDR2 LQKENI. Trimming left V 0 bases short and J 3 bases short, with 5 bases between. The CDR3 sequence is 13 residues long. For the CDR3, the DNA is TGTGCCAGCTCACCACCGACATACTATGGCTACACCTTC. Translation: CASSPPTYYGYTF.

This clone was recorded at least ten times. The V and J genes are TRBV6-5 and TRBJ2-5; the D gene is possibly TRBD1 (5 bases). Germline V gene sequence: CDR1 MNHEY, CDR2 SVGAGI. The CDR3 runs 14 residues. V was trimmed by 5 bases and J by 6 bases, leaving 16 bases between them. CDR3 amino acids: CASSNPWGGQTQYF. CDR3 bases: TGTGCCAGCAGTAACCCGTGGGGCGGACAGACCCAGTACTTC.

This sequence joins TRBV7-3 and TRBJ2-3, with TRBD2 matching over 11 bases. The CDR3 sequence is 15 residues long. V lost 4 bases to trimming and J lost 4 bases; unmatched junction nucleotides: 4. CDR1 SGHTA and CDR2 FQGTGA come from the germline V gene. The CDR3 nucleotides are TGTGCCAGCAGCTCACTAGCGGGGGTATCAGATACGCAGTATTTT. It specifies CASSSLAGVSDTQYF.

The chain joins TRBV3-1 (or the pseudogene TRBV3-2) to TRBJ2-3, with D maybe TRBD1 (5 bases). Trimming removed 0 bases at V and 2 bases at J, with 9 bases between. The germline V gene has CDR1 LGHDT and CDR2 YNNKEL (reference sequence). The CDR3 length is 15 residues. CDR3 DNA sequence: TGTGCCAGCAGCCAAGACCCACAGGTCACAGATACGCAGTATTTT. Translation: CASSQDPQVTDTQYF.